This paragraph covers one T cell receptor beta chain sequence. Its antigen is undetermined. These data are taken from a study of T cells expressing NK-cell markers. General study results and limits: The dominant NKG2C+ clonotypes represented roughly 1.0-7.5% of CD8+ T cells in over 5 donors.

From germline, CDR1 is SGHAT and CDR2 FQNNGV. CDR3 length equals 14 residues. TCRdb re-called the 5' RACE reads and gives one entry per CDR3 protein, without DNA. Listed are 400,000 to 450,000 distinct CDR3 sequences; 6% to 9.5% falls within the top ten. The TCR was taken from a woman aged 18 to 75 in good health. The sample comprised blood T cells: a sorted CD56 or NKG2C T cell subset, CD4+ or CD8+ T cells, or bulk PBMC T cells (not recorded which). This rearrangement joins TRBV11-2 to TRBJ2-5. The CDR3 is CASMGRIYQETQYF.